This TCR beta chain was documented in a study of OX40 agonist ivuxolimab in advanced cancers. Regarding the complete study: Ivuxolimab was a fully human IgG2 agonistic monoclonal antibody targeting the costimulatory receptor OX40 (CD134). Of the 50 or so patients in dose escalation, 19 had hepatocellular carcinoma, about 15 had melanoma, 9 had renal cell carcinoma and 9 had head and neck cancer. Prior anti-PD-1, anti-PD-L1 or anti-CTLA-4 therapy was permitted, and approximately 40% of dose-escalation patients had received checkpoint inhibitors. The paper reports the monotherapy dose-escalation portion (N of about 52 patients) of the phase I ivuxolimab trial. Intravenous ivuxolimab was administered to patients every 2 weeks at six dose levels: 0.01, 0.1, 0.3, 1.5, 3 and 10 mg/kg. Three dose-escalation patients achieved partial responses, one with hepatocellular carcinoma and two with cutaneous melanoma. The dose-escalation cohort was around 83% male with a mean age of roughly 62 years, ranging from roughly 20 to 85. Peripheral TCRbeta sequencing aimed to test whether ivuxolimab altered TCR sequence diversity and caused clonal T-cell expansion.

From the germline V gene, CDR1 is MNHNS and CDR2 is SASEGT. V is clipped by 8 bases and J by 0 bases, and the sequence between their germline boundaries is 4 bases long. Counted from cysteine to phenylalanine, this CDR3 has 11 amino acids. Kept here is only the CDR3 DNA, which spans 33 bases and is read in frame from base 1. The trial excluded patients who had a history of autoimmune disease or who were on systemic immunosuppression. In every dose cohort, peripheral blood was drawn for TCR sequencing at baseline, cycle 4 day 1, and cycle 7 day 1. Samples came from an open-label, multicenter, first-in-human phase I dose-escalation trial of ivuxolimab. Adults with locally advanced or metastatic melanoma, renal cell, hepatocellular, or head and neck squamous cell carcinoma were enrolled in the trial. Before TCR sequencing, CD4+ T cells and CD8+ T cells from peripheral blood were sorted into separate populations.

Of note for this clone: Its specific antigen is unknown. Base qualities are not recorded, but no much larger clone differs from it by a single base.

To sequence the TCRbeta CDR3 region, genomic DNA was isolated from the sorted cells. The immunoSEQ Assay was used to sequence the TCRbeta CDR3 regions. The source is immuneACCESS, and TCRdb retained only in-frame sequences with V and J called. Part of the clones is not carried over; for the studies checked, unresolved V genes explain less than half of this, and the remainder is unexplained. This sample is represented by 5,000 to 6,000 clones; roughly 64% of them were singletons. 55% to 70% of the sample belongs to the ten largest clones. What the authors observed across the whole study: The antigen specificity of the clonally expanded peripheral T cells was not determined. Low levels of normalized T-cell clonal expansion were also seen in some patients who did not respond. In the 0.1-3.0 mg/kg groups, partial responders were among the patients with the lowest normalized peripheral clonal expansion, particularly in CD8+ T cells. After ivuxolimab, CD8+ T cells had more expanded clones than CD4+ T cells on average. At doses of 0.1 to 3.0 mg/kg, clonal expansion of both CD4+ and CD8+ blood T cells was observed from baseline to week 6.

Recombination connected TRBV6-1 to TRBJ1-1, with an unclear D gene assignment. This clonotype was obtained from an adult with an advanced solid tumor such as melanoma, head and neck, liver or kidney cancer. Sequenced here: CD4+ or CD8+ T cells sorted from blood, sampled in a trial of the OX40 agonist ivuxolimab. The sequenced DNA is TGTGCCAGCCGGGTGAACACTGAAGCTTTCTTT. The translation is CASRVNTEAFF.